What follows is one TCR beta chain and its context. Its antigen is undetermined. The entry originates in a study of T cell responses to AZD1222 COVID-19 vaccine. Whole-study findings and limits: A mostly white British donor set with more females was recruited, and clonal diversity was possibly underestimated.

The ends were cut back, 6 bases at V and 4 bases at J, with 16 bases in the middle. CDR3 length equals 14 residues. The V gene's germline CDR1 is SGHVT and CDR2 SQSDAQ. Data came from immunoSEQ multiplex PCR; TCRdb stores just in-frame clones and leaves some out. The data show 100,000 to 120,000 clones, 88% seen once. Sequenced material: peripheral blood, taken on day 0 of AZD1222 vaccination. The chain links TRBV7-4 to TRBJ2-7; either TRBD1 or TRBD2 may supply D (5 bases each). The TCR originated in an adult in good health. CDR3 coding DNA: TGTGCCAGCAGTCGGGACCTGAGGTCTTACGAGCAGTACTTC. Its protein product is CASSRDLRSYEQYF.